The 11 T cell receptor beta chains given below trace back to one sample, sequenced in a study of blood T cell repertoires in COVID-19. The assay was immunoSEQ multiplex PCR, and TCRdb's table has in-frame clones only and misses some. The sample has about 180,000 clones, around 85% seen once. The sample consisted of peripheral blood. Every receptor here comes from a man aged 45 to 65 with active or convalescent COVID-19.

This clone was seen only once. The rearrangement joins TRBV7-9 to TRBJ2-5; D is unclear. Trimming took 2 bases from V and 2 from J, leaving 3 bases between them. The CDR3 spans 12 residues. The V gene's germline CDR1 is SEHNR and CDR2 FQNEAQ (reference sequence). The CDR3, as DNA: TGTGCCAGCAGCTTAATACAAGAGACCCAGTACTTC. Translated, it gives CASSLIQETQYF. The full variable domain, in which reference TRBV7-9 and TRBJ2-5 provide the parts outside the CDR3, is DTGVSQNPRHKITKRGQNVTFRCDPISEHNRLYWYRQTLGQGPEFLTYFQNEAQLEKSRLLSDRFSAERPKGSFSTLEIQRTEQGDSAMYLCASSLIQETQYFGPGTRLLVL.

The chain employs TRBV7-3 and TRBJ2-1, with 9 bases matching TRBD2. With V trimmed by 3 bases and J by 8 bases, 2 bases remained unmatched. The CDR3 totals 13 residues. CDR1 and CDR2 (germline): SGHTA, FQGTGA. The CDR3 DNA reads TGTGCCAGCAGCTTCGGCGGGAGGGATGAGCAGTTCTTC. Translation: CASSFGGRDEQFF. Full variable domain (remainder filled in from reference TRBV7-3 and TRBJ2-1): GAGVSQTPSNKVTEKGKYVELRCDPISGHTALYWYRQSLGQGPEFLIYFQGTGAADDSGLPNDRFFAVRPEGSVSTLKIQRTERGDSAVYLCASSFGGRDEQFFGPGTRLTVL.

This clone was counted once. The chain employs TRBV13 and TRBJ2-7, with D maybe TRBD1 (6 bases). The CDR3 spans 14 residues. CDR1 is PRHDT, CDR2 FYEKMQ, per germline (reference sequence). V lost 2 bases and J 4 bases, leaving 12 bases between the germline ends. CDR3 region: CASSLTGKSYEQYF. Here the CDR3 DNA reads TGTGCCAGCAGCTTAACAGGGAAATCGTACGAGCAGTACTTC.

This rearrangement joins TRBV24-1 to TRBJ1-2; 7 nucleotides match TRBD1. The J segment lost 4 bases and the V segment lost 3 bases, leaving 4 bases of the junction unmatched. This CDR3 comprises 14 residues. Per the germline V gene, CDR1 is KGHDR and CDR2 is SFDVKD. The CDR3 protein is CATSDEGTAYGYTF. The DNA for the CDR3 is TGTGCCACCAGTGATGAAGGGACAGCCTATGGCTACACCTTC.

This chain joins TRBV7-3 and TRBJ2-3, with 13 bases identical to TRBD2. CDR3 length: 16 amino acids. Germline lookup yields CDR1 SGHTA and CDR2 FQGTGA. Germline trimming cut 3 bases from V and 1 base from J; bases unmatched to any gene: 1. The chain's CDR3 is CASSFGTSGGTDTQYF. The CDR3, as DNA: TGTGCCAGCAGCTTTGGGACTAGCGGGGGCACAGATACGCAGTATTTT.

V gene TRBV5-6 combines with J gene TRBJ1-1; D is unclear. The germline V gene encodes CDR1 SGHDT and CDR2 YYEEEE. The CDR3 consists of 12 residues. Deletions cut 3 bases from V and 11 bases from J, with 14 bases between. Here the CDR3 reads CASSSAAGLAFF. DNA for the CDR3: TGTGCCAGCAGCTCTGCCGCAGGTTTGGCTTTCTTT.

This sequence joins TRBV9 and TRBJ2-3; the D gene is possibly TRBD1 (6 bases). The CDR3 has 14 residues. Germline-derived CDR1 and CDR2 are SGDLS and YYNGEE. V was clipped by 3 bases and J by 4 bases, with 12 bases between them. The DNA for the CDR3 is TGTGCCAGCAGCGAAACGGACAGACCAGATACGCAGTATTTT. As protein: CASSETDRPDTQYF.

V is TRBV19 and J is TRBJ2-5, with 14 bases that match TRBD2. With 3 bases clipped from V and 0 bases from J, the junction kept 9 bases outside the gene matches. Germline-derived CDR1 and CDR2 are LNHDA and SQIVND (reference sequence). This CDR3 region has 19 residues. The CDR3 spells CASSIFGLAGGEYQETQYF. CDR3 sequence (DNA): TGTGCCAGTAGTATTTTCGGACTAGCGGGGGGCGAGTACCAAGAGACCCAGTACTTC.

The chain joins TRBV7-9 to TRBJ2-2; 11 positions agree with TRBD2. The CDR3 loop spans 17 amino acids. The V gene's germline CDR1 is SEHNR and CDR2 FQNEAQ (reference sequence). J was trimmed by 4 bases and V by 3 bases; bases with no gene match: 7. This chain's CDR3 is CASSFTGTSGITGELFF. DNA for the CDR3: TGTGCCAGCAGCTTTACGGGGACTAGCGGAATCACCGGGGAGCTGTTTTTT.

The V and J genes are TRBV6-7 and TRBJ1-5; TRBD1 might be the D (5 bases). TRBV6-7 is placed among ORFs of uncertain function. Trimming shortened V by 7 bases and J by 0 bases, and 10 bases separated the two germline ends. The CDR3 extends over 14 amino acids. The CDR3 DNA reads TGTGCCAGCATGGCAGGGTATAGCAATCAGCCCCAGCATTTT. It specifies CASMAGYSNQPQHF.

The chain couples TRBV6-5 to TRBJ2-2; 8 nucleotides line up with TRBD2. CDR1 is MNHEY, CDR2 SVGAGI, per germline. The CDR3 spans 13 residues. Losses at the gene ends were 11 bases for V and 6 bases for J; bases not matched to a gene: 8. CDR3 loop: CALGLAGPGELFF. The CDR3 DNA sequence: TGTGCCCTGGGTCTAGCGGGTCCCGGGGAGCTGTTTTTT.